This T cell receptor (beta chain) was sequenced during a study of blood T cell repertoires in COVID-19. Study details: COVID-19 samples, acute and convalescent, were from the United States, Italy and Spain. The cDNA or gDNA used as material had been derived from T cells, B-cell-depleted T cells, or PBMCs.

V was clipped by 4 bases and J by 7 bases; unmatched bases: 8. Germline values: CDR1 SGHDN, CDR2 FVKESK. The CDR3 extends over 15 amino acids. Per the study methods: Cell counts per sample came from amplifying reference gene primers. Only in-frame clones appear in the TCRdb table, and some are missing; sequencing was by immunoSEQ multiplex PCR. V and J calls and clone size follow that table, whereas D and trimming were derived from the DNA. The data show some 300,000 clones, about 90% seen once. For recovered donors of Cohort 3, there were two negative PCRs, clearance, or symptom resolution. The count of this clone is one.

The receptor's source is a woman aged 25 to 39 who had recovered from COVID-19. Sequenced sample: PBMCs or T cells enriched from blood (not recorded which). The chain recombines TRBV14 with TRBJ1-4; the match to TRBD1 covers 8 bases. The CDR3: CASSPLQGVVEKLFF. The CDR3 region has the DNA TGTGCCAGCAGCCCACTACAGGGGGTAGTTGAAAAACTGTTTTTT.